The next 15 T cell receptor beta chains were all read from a single sample in a study of blood T cell repertoires in COVID-19. The data were produced by immunoSEQ multiplex PCR, yet TCRdb's version contains in-frame clones alone and is incomplete. The data show 300,000 to 400,000 clones, roughly 90% seen once. Sequenced sample: PBMCs or T cells enriched from blood (not recorded which). These receptors were collected from a woman aged 25-40 years with acute COVID-19.

The V call is TRBV10-2, the J call TRBJ2-5; possible D gene TRBD2, 5 bases. The V gene's germline CDR1 is WSHSY and CDR2 SAAADI. CDR3 length equals 12 residues. V was trimmed by 2 bases and J by 8 bases, leaving 9 bases between them. The CDR3 region has the DNA TGCGCCAGCAGTGAGCGGGGTGGTACCCAGTACTTC. Amino acid sequence: CASSERGGTQYF.

This clone was counted only a few times. The DNA of the CDR3 is TGTGCCAGTACGGGACAGTTAAATCAGCCCCAGCATTTT. Translation gives CASTGQLNQPQHF. The gene calls are TRBV12-3 or TRBV12-4 and TRBJ1-5; TRBD1 matches 7 bases. Trimming at V came to 9 bases and at J to 4 bases, leaving 6 bases not matched to a gene. The CDR3 consists of 13 residues.

This rearrangement joins TRBV12-3 or TRBV12-4 to TRBJ1-6; D ambiguous. V was clipped by 1 base and J by 10 bases, with 8 bases between them. The CDR3 spans 13 residues. Here the CDR3 DNA reads TGTGCCAGCAGTTTAGACCCGGGGTCACCCCTCCACTTT. Encoded protein: CASSLDPGSPLHF.

The chain is built from TRBV7-3 and TRBJ1-3; maybe TRBD1 (5 bases). The V gene's germline CDR1 is SGHTA and CDR2 FQGTGA. The CDR3 is made up of 11 amino acids. V was trimmed by 4 bases and J by 10 bases, leaving 8 bases between them. CDR3 loop: CASSSGGTIYF. The CDR3 DNA sequence: TGTGCCAGCAGCTCGGGGGGAACCATATATTTT.

In its sample, this clone was seen once. J is TRBJ2-3 and V is TRBV25-1; 9 nucleotides match TRBD2. CDR1 MGHDK and CDR2 SYGVNS come from the germline V gene. The CDR3 is 14 amino acids. Losses at the gene ends were 6 bases for V and 1 base for J; bases not matched to a gene: 2. The CDR3 nucleotides are TGTGCCAGCAGGAAGCGGGGGGGCACAGATACGCAGTATTTT. Protein product: CASRKRGGTDTQYF. Full variable domain (rest looked up from reference TRBV25-1 and TRBJ2-3): EADIYQTPRYLVIGTGKKITLECSQTMGHDKMYWYQQDPGMELHLIHYSYGVNSTEKGDLSSESTVSRIRTEHFPLTLESARPSHTSQYLCASRKRGGTDTQYFGPGTRLTVL.

The genes are TRBV6-6 and TRBJ2-7; no reliable D call. Per the germline V gene, CDR1 is MNHNY and CDR2 is SVGAGI (reference sequence). CDR3 length equals 13 residues. The V gene lost 5 bases and the J gene lost 3 bases, with 11 bases spanning the gap. The CDR3 DNA reads TGTGCCAGCAGTACGGGTCGATTCTACGAGCAGTACTTC. Its protein is CASSTGRFYEQYF.

The chain uses TRBV4-3 and TRBJ2-1; the D gene is possibly TRBD2 (5 bases). Germline CDR1 reads LGHNA; CDR2 reads YSLEER. This CDR3 is built from 16 residues. Trimming pared 1 base from V and 4 bases from J, leaving 14 bases between. The CDR3 reads CASSQGPPSGYNEQFF. In DNA form, the CDR3 reads TGCGCCAGCAGCCAAGGACCCCCGTCGGGGTACAATGAGCAGTTCTTC.

The chain uses TRBV5-5 and TRBJ1-5; 11 nucleotides match TRBD1. Germline CDR1 SGHKS, CDR2 YYEKEE (reference sequence). The CDR3 consists of 18 residues. V shed 4 bases and J 0 bases; nucleotides not matched to a gene: 9. The chain's CDR3 is CASSLGTGGLASNQPQHF. In DNA, the CDR3 is TGTGCCAGCAGCCTCGGGACAGGGGGGCTTGCTAGCAATCAGCCCCAGCATTTT.

This clone was counted between two and nine times. The CDR3 bases are TGTGCCAGCAGTGCAGGGGGCGCAACCTACAATGAGCAGTTCTTC. Protein: CASSAGGATYNEQFF. V gene TRBV9 combines with J gene TRBJ2-1, with 8 positions matching TRBD1. CDR1 and CDR2 (germline): SGDLS, YYNGEE. Trimming at V came to 5 bases and at J to 2 bases, leaving 6 bases not matched to a gene. CDR3 length: 15 residues.

The chain recombines TRBV7-2 with TRBJ1-5; D possibly corresponds to TRBD1 (6 bases). The germline V and J ends were trimmed by 5 bases and 3 bases, with 14 bases remaining between them. The CDR3 spans 15 residues. CDR1 is SGHTA, CDR2 FQGNSA, per germline. CDR3 sequence: CASSVQGFDNQPQHF. CDR3 sequence (DNA): TGTGCCAGCAGCGTACAGGGTTTTGACAATCAGCCCCAGCATTTT.

This chain uses TRBV6-5 with TRBJ2-7, with 8 bases fitting TRBD1. This CDR3 is 16 amino acids long. The junction had 4 bases not matched to a gene; V was cut back by 0 bases and J by 0 bases. From germline, CDR1 is MNHEY and CDR2 SVGAGI. CDR3 loop: CASSYSGQGGSYEQYF. As DNA, the CDR3 is TGTGCCAGCAGTTACTCCGGACAGGGTGGCTCCTACGAGCAGTACTTC.

The CDR3 nucleotides are TGTGCCAGTAACGGAGCTATCTATGGCTACACCTTC. It codes for CASNGAIYGYTF. The chain uses TRBV19 and TRBJ1-2, with D unresolved. CDR1 LNHDA and CDR2 SQIVND come from the germline V gene (reference sequence). The CDR3 covers 12 residues. The V gene lost 7 bases and the J gene lost 4 bases, with 10 bases spanning the gap.

This clone was observed a handful of times. This chain joins TRBV27 and TRBJ1-2, with a weak D call TRBD1 (6 bases). CDR3 length: 15 amino acids. Germline CDR1 MNHEY, CDR2 SMNVEV (reference sequence). The germline V and J ends were trimmed by 6 bases and 4 bases, with 18 bases remaining between them. CDR3 in amino acids: CASRTSSRGSYGYTF. CDR3 DNA sequence: TGTGCCAGCAGGACATCGAGCAGGGGTTCCTATGGCTACACCTTC.

This clone was observed a handful of times. V usage is TRBV19 and J usage is TRBJ2-5; perhaps TRBD2 as D (6 bases). CDR1 and CDR2 from the germline V gene are LNHDA and SQIVND (reference sequence). V lost 2 bases to trimming and J lost 5 bases, with 15 bases between them. The CDR3 sequence is 15 residues long. This CDR3 is CASSIRASEWETQYF. CDR3 nucleotide sequence: TGTGCCAGTAGTATAAGGGCTAGCGAATGGGAGACCCAGTACTTC.

The rearrangement joins TRBV27 to TRBJ1-1, with 7 bases that match TRBD1. Germline trimming cut 4 bases from V and 8 bases from J; bases unmatched to any gene: 7. Germline V CDR1 and CDR2: MNHEY, SMNVEV (reference sequence). The CDR3 runs to 13 residues. The CDR3 here is CASSSTGQREAFF. CDR3 coding DNA: TGTGCCAGCAGTTCGACGGGACAGCGAGAAGCTTTCTTT.